The following is a T cell receptor beta chain sequence with its context. This entry is derived from a study of T cell changes during pregnancy in multiple sclerosis. Here immunoSEQ multiplex PCR was the method, and the copy in TCRdb shows in-frame clones only, minus some. The sample shows 75,000 to 95,000 clones, more than 80% of them seen only once. Sequencing used peripheral blood, obtained in the first trimester of pregnancy. This receptor was obtained from a female donor in good health, enrolled as a control in a pregnancy study.

The chain's CDR3 is CASSQDRASPGELFF. In nucleotides, the CDR3 is TGCGCCAGCAGCCAAGATCGGGCTAGCCCCGGGGAGCTGTTTTTT. The chain has TRBV4-1 and TRBJ2-2, with D maybe TRBD2 (5 bases). Germline V lookup: CDR1 MGHRA, CDR2 YSYEKL. Between the trimmed V and J ends, which lost 0 bases and 6 bases, there was a span of 11 bases. The CDR3 extends over 15 amino acids.